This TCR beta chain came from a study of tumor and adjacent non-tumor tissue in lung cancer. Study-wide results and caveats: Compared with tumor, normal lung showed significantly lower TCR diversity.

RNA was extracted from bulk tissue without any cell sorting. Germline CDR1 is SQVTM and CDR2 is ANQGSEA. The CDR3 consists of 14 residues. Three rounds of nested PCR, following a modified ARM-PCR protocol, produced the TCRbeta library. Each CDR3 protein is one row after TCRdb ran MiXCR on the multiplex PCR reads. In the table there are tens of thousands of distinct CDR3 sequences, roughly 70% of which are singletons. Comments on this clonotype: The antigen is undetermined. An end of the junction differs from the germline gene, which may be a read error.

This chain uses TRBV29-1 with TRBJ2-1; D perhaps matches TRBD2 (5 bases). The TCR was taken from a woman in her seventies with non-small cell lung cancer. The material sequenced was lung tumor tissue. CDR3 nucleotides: TGCGGCGTCCAAATCGGGATAATCTACAATGAGCAGTTCTTC. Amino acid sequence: CGVQIGIIYNEQFF.